Following are 32 T cell receptor beta chains from one sample sequenced in a study of blood T cell repertoires in COVID-19. Here immunoSEQ multiplex PCR was the method, and the copy in TCRdb shows in-frame clones only, minus some. The sample consists of about 240,000 clones, 88% of them appearing once. Input material: peripheral blood. The origin of the receptors is a woman aged 25 to 39 with acute or convalescent COVID-19.

This chain connects TRBV27 to TRBJ2-7, with 9 nucleotides matching TRBD2. The CDR3 runs to 13 residues. Germline CDR1 reads MNHEY; CDR2 reads SMNVEV (reference sequence). V dropped 5 bases and J dropped 3; count of bases not matched to a gene: 2. The CDR3 sequence: CASSGGGGYEQYF. CDR3 in DNA: TGTGCCAGCAGTGGCGGGGGGGGCTACGAGCAGTACTTC.

The chain uses TRBV6-5 and TRBJ2-7; 9 nucleotides match TRBD2. The length of the CDR3 is 14 residues. V lost 9 bases, J lost 2 bases, and 8 bases stayed unmatched. The germline CDR1 and CDR2 sequences are MNHEY and SVGAGI. CDR3 in amino acids: CASGGLARTYEQYF. In nucleotides, the CDR3 is TGTGCCAGTGGGGGACTAGCCCGAACCTACGAGCAGTACTTC.

The chain joins TRBV11-3 to TRBJ2-5, with 11 bases identical to TRBD2. The germline gives CDR1 SGHNT, CDR2 YENEEA. The length of the CDR3 is 16 residues. V gave up 2 bases and J gave up 2 bases; unmatched junction bases: 4. CDR3: CASSLTSGGAQETQYF. In DNA form, the CDR3 reads TGTGCCAGCAGCTTAACTAGCGGGGGCGCACAAGAGACCCAGTACTTC.

The chain has TRBV6-5 and TRBJ2-7, with D possibly being TRBD2 (6 bases). This CDR3 has 11 residues. Per the germline V gene, CDR1 is MNHEY and CDR2 is SVGAGI. Deletions cut 7 bases from V and 6 bases from J, with 10 bases between. The DNA of the CDR3 is TGTGCCAGCAATGGAGGGAGCGAGCAGTACTTC. Protein product: CASNGGSEQYF.

DNA of the CDR3: TGTGCCAGCAGCTGGGGACTAGCCTACAATGAGCAGTTCTTC. It yields the protein CASSWGLAYNEQFF. The chain employs TRBV5-8 and TRBJ2-1; 8 nucleotides agree with TRBD2. The V gene end was trimmed by 3 bases and the J gene end by 2 bases; junction bases not matched to a gene: 1. The germline V gene encodes CDR1 SGHTS and CDR2 YDEGEE. This CDR3 has 14 amino acids.

The chain recombines TRBV18 with TRBJ1-2; D is perhaps TRBD1 (5 bases). CDR3 length equals 14 residues. The V gene lost 2 bases and the J gene lost 8 bases, with 15 bases spanning the gap. Germline-derived CDR1 and CDR2 are KGHSH and LQKENI. The CDR3 here is CASSPTGTRDGYTF. In nucleotides, the CDR3 is TGTGCCAGCTCACCAACGGGGACTCGGGACGGCTACACCTTC.

V usage is TRBV30 and J usage is TRBJ1-5; TRBD1 matches 8 bases. CDR1 and CDR2 from the germline V gene are GTSNPN and SVGIG (reference sequence). V lost 0 bases, J lost 5 bases, and 12 bases stayed unmatched. The CDR3 is made up of 17 amino acids. The CDR3 loop reads CAWSVRLGQGWDQPQHF. For the CDR3, the DNA is TGTGCCTGGAGTGTCCGATTAGGACAGGGTTGGGATCAGCCCCAGCATTTT. Together with reference TRBV30 and TRBJ1-5, the CDR3 gives the full variable domain: SQTIHQWPATLVQPVGSPLSLECTVEGTSNPNLYWYRQAAGRGLQLLFYSVGIGQISSEVPQNLSASRPQDRQFILSSKKLLLSDSGFYLCAWSVRLGQGWDQPQHFGDGTRLSIL.

The chain uses TRBV6-5 and TRBJ1-3, with D uncertain. CDR1 MNHEY and CDR2 SVGAGI come from the germline V gene. Deletions cut 0 bases from V and 0 bases from J, with 9 bases between. The CDR3 spans 16 residues. The CDR3 reads CASSYSTRNSGNTIYF. Written as DNA, the CDR3 is TGTGCCAGCAGTTACTCGACCAGGAACTCTGGAAACACCATATATTTT.

The J gene is TRBJ2-1, the V gene TRBV23-1; the D is unclear. TRBV23-1 is an open reading frame, and its role is uncertain. V gave up 4 bases and J gave up 4 bases, with 8 bases separating them. The CDR3 spans 13 residues. In DNA, the CDR3 is TGCGCCAGCAGTCCTATCGATTACAATGAGCAGTTCTTC. Translation gives CASSPIDYNEQFF.

V is TRBV2 and J is TRBJ2-1, with 8 positions matching TRBD2. V lost 6 bases, J lost 4 bases, and 8 bases stayed unmatched. CDR3 length: 15 residues. Per germline, CDR1 SNHLY and CDR2 FYNNEI. The CDR3 region has the DNA TGTGCCAGCAGCGAGATCGGCGGGGGGTACAATGAGCAGTTCTTC. It translates to CASSEIGGGYNEQFF.

J is TRBJ1-2 and V is TRBV5-6; TRBD1 might be the D (6 bases). The germline gives CDR1 SGHDT, CDR2 YYEEEE. V dropped 4 bases and J dropped 4 bases, with 11 bases sitting between them. The CDR3 is made up of 13 amino acids. DNA for the CDR3: TGTGCCAGCAGCCCCGGACAGCCCTATGGCTACACCTTC. It is translated as CASSPGQPYGYTF.

As DNA, the CDR3 is TGTGCCAGCAGCCCCCAAACAGGGGGCAATGAGCAGTTCTTC. The encoded protein is CASSPQTGGNEQFF. The V call is TRBV5-4, the J call TRBJ2-1, with 8 bases lining up with TRBD1. CDR1 SGHNT and CDR2 YYREEE come from the germline V gene (reference sequence). This CDR3 is built from 14 residues. V trimming: 4 bases; J trimming: 6 bases; junction bases outside the gene matches: 6.

This sequence joins TRBV28 and TRBJ2-5, with 11 bases identical to TRBD2. V dropped 6 bases and J dropped 5; count of bases not matched to a gene: 14. This CDR3 region has 17 residues. Germline V gives CDR1 MDHEN, CDR2 SYDVKM. The CDR3 coding sequence is TGTGCCAGCAGCCTCGGCAATAGCGGGAGGGCCGGGGAGACCCAGTACTTC. Encoded protein: CASSLGNSGRAGETQYF.

This clone was seen once. The rearrangement links TRBV6-1 to TRBJ1-5; D is ambiguous. Germline values: CDR1 MNHNS, CDR2 SASEGT. CDR3 length: 15 residues. Trimming cost V 3 bases and J 0 bases, with 9 bases left between them. The CDR3 nucleotides read TGTGCCAGCAGTGACAGACACCTTAGCAATCAGCCCCAGCATTTT. Its translation: CASSDRHLSNQPQHF.

The chain employs TRBV7-8 and TRBJ2-2; 12 bases match TRBD2. Germline loops: CDR1 SGHVS, CDR2 FQNEAQ. Trimming cost V 4 bases and J 7 bases; bases outside gene matches: 7. The CDR3 loop spans 16 amino acids. This CDR3 is CASSSTSGSHSGELFF. The CDR3 nucleotides read TGTGCCAGCAGCTCGACTAGCGGGAGCCACAGCGGGGAGCTGTTTTTT.

The CDR3 is CASKLAGNTDTQYF. CDR3 in DNA: TGTGCCAGCAAACTAGCGGGGAACACAGATACGCAGTATTTT. V gene TRBV28 combines with J gene TRBJ2-3; 10 nucleotides align to TRBD2. CDR1 is MDHEN, CDR2 SYDVKM, per germline. Germline trimming cut 7 bases from V and 2 bases from J; bases unmatched to any gene: 3. This CDR3 region has 14 residues.

The rearrangement joins TRBV5-6 to TRBJ2-5; 7 nucleotides line up with TRBD1. Germline CDR1 and CDR2: SGHDT and YYEEEE. The J segment lost 9 bases and the V segment lost 3 bases, leaving 2 bases of the junction unmatched. This CDR3 has 11 amino acids. The CDR3 spells CASSSQGSQYF. As DNA, the CDR3 is TGTGCCAGCAGCTCACAGGGGTCCCAGTACTTC.

The chain combines TRBV6-5 with TRBJ1-3; a weak D match, TRBD1 (5 bases). Germline V gives CDR1 MNHEY, CDR2 SVGAGI. V lost 2 bases and J lost 0, with 8 bases in between. This CDR3 contains 15 residues. CDR3 nucleotide sequence: TGTGCCAGCAGTTACCTCGGGGGCTCTGGAAACACCATATATTTT. Amino acids: CASSYLGGSGNTIYF.

The chain joins TRBV7-8 to TRBJ2-3, with D maybe TRBD2 (6 bases). V lost 0 bases to trimming and J lost 0 bases, with 10 bases between them. There are 16 residues in the CDR3. Germline lookup yields CDR1 SGHVS and CDR2 FQNEAQ. Written as DNA, the CDR3 is TGTGCCAGCAGCTTAGCGCGCAGCGGGAGCACAGATACGCAGTATTTT. The encoded protein is CASSLARSGSTDTQYF.

The chain links TRBV9 to TRBJ2-7; the match to TRBD2 covers 8 bases. The germline CDR1 and CDR2 sequences are SGDLS and YYNGEE. This CDR3 is 16 amino acids long. V shed 3 bases and J 3 bases; nucleotides not matched to a gene: 11. The DNA for the CDR3 is TGTGCCAGCAGCGGTACCGGGACTAGACACCTCTACGAGCAGTACTTC. This gives the protein CASSGTGTRHLYEQYF.

V is TRBV24-1 and J is TRBJ2-1; 9 nucleotides agree with TRBD2. The germline gives CDR1 KGHDR, CDR2 SFDVKD. There are 18 residues in the CDR3. Germline trimming cut 5 bases from V and 7 bases from J; bases unmatched to any gene: 17. The CDR3 nucleotides read TGTGCCACCAGTGTAACCGGACGGGGCGGGAGGGCCGCGAATGAGCAGTTCTTC. Encoded protein: CATSVTGRGGRAANEQFF.

This clone was seen only once. The chain combines TRBV2 with TRBJ1-1; D uncertain. Germline assignment: CDR1 SNHLY and CDR2 FYNNEI. This CDR3 contains 14 residues. Trimming left V 2 bases short and J 5 bases short, with 12 bases between. The CDR3, as DNA: TGTGCCAGCAGTGAACGCGGAGTGCGGACTGAAGCTTTCTTT. Translated: CASSERGVRTEAFF.

This clone showed up just a few times. The rearrangement uses TRBV12-3 or TRBV12-4 and TRBJ2-2; D is unresolved. The V end lost 6 bases, the J end lost 6 bases, and 11 bases lay between the germline ends. This CDR3 comprises 13 residues. The CDR3 region has the DNA TGTGCCAGCAGACCAACAGATTCCGGGGAGCTGTTTTTT. As protein: CASRPTDSGELFF.

This chain uses TRBV18 with TRBJ1-1, with TRBD1 identical over 10 bases. The ends lost 3 bases at V and 1 base at J; junction bases unmatched: 2. This CDR3 region has 15 residues. CDR1 KGHSH and CDR2 LQKENI come from the germline V gene. The CDR3 region has the DNA TGTGCCAGCTCACCGACAGGGGGCGCGAACACTGAAGCTTTCTTT. Translating gives CASSPTGGANTEAFF.

V gene TRBV6-2 or TRBV6-3 combines with J gene TRBJ1-1; D unresolved. Germline V CDR1 and CDR2: MNHEY, SVGEGT. The length of the CDR3 is 13 residues. Between the trimmed V and J ends, which lost 0 bases and 6 bases, there was a span of 8 bases. CDR3: CASSYSLRAEAFF. The CDR3 DNA reads TGTGCCAGCAGTTACTCGTTGAGGGCTGAAGCTTTCTTT.

The chain employs TRBV24-1 and TRBJ1-6, with D unresolved. Germline V gives CDR1 KGHDR, CDR2 SFDVKD. The CDR3 spans 14 residues. V dropped 4 bases and J dropped 7 bases, with 10 bases sitting between them. The CDR3 coding sequence is TGTGCCACCAGTGACACAGATCCCAATTCACCCCTCCACTTT. Its protein product is CATSDTDPNSPLHF.

This chain uses TRBV5-1 with TRBJ1-1, with TRBD1 identical over 7 bases. This CDR3 comprises 12 residues. CDR1 and CDR2 (germline): SGHRS, YFSETQ. Losses at the gene ends were 2 bases for V and 7 bases for J; bases not matched to a gene: 2. The CDR3 loop is CASSFRTGEAFF. In nucleotides, the CDR3 is TGCGCCAGCAGCTTTAGGACAGGTGAAGCTTTCTTT.

This clone was found once. This chain connects TRBV5-1 to TRBJ1-3; 9 bases fit TRBD1. The germline V gene encodes CDR1 SGHRS and CDR2 YFSETQ. The junction had 6 bases not matched to a gene; V was cut back by 0 bases and J by 2 bases. The CDR3 sequence is 17 residues long. CDR3 sequence (DNA): TGCGCCAGCAGCTTGGCGGGGACAGGGAAGGCTGGAAACACCATATATTTT. This sequence encodes CASSLAGTGKAGNTIYF.

This chain connects TRBV19 to TRBJ2-7; TRBD2 is a possible D gene (6 bases). The ends were cut back, 5 bases at V and 2 bases at J, with 10 bases in the middle. The CDR3 contains 13 residues. The V gene's germline CDR1 is LNHDA and CDR2 SQIVND (reference sequence). In DNA, the CDR3 is TGTGCCAGTAGTCTCGGGGGAACCTACGAGCAGTACTTC. Its translation is CASSLGGTYEQYF.

The rearrangement uses TRBV6-4 and TRBJ2-7; D is possibly TRBD1 (5 bases). Germline V gene sequence: CDR1 MRHNA, CDR2 SNTAGT. This CDR3 has 16 residues. V was pared by 6 bases and J by 3 bases, with 21 bases between. The CDR3 here is CASSPQQDFIHYEQYF. Written as DNA, the CDR3 is TGTGCCAGCAGCCCCCAACAGGATTTCATTCACTACGAGCAGTACTTC.

The chain recombines TRBV6-5 with TRBJ1-6; TRBD1 is a possible D gene (5 bases). This CDR3 has 15 amino acids. V was trimmed by 0 bases and J by 5 bases, leaving 8 bases between them. CDR1 is MNHEY, CDR2 SVGAGI, per germline. CDR3 coding DNA: TGTGCCAGCAGTTACTCGACAGCGAATAATTCACCCCTCCACTTT. This codes for CASSYSTANNSPLHF.

The chain is built from TRBV28 and TRBJ2-7; D may be TRBD2 (6 bases). The germline gives CDR1 MDHEN, CDR2 SYDVKM. The CDR3 totals 14 residues. Trimming took 6 bases from V and 7 from J, leaving 19 bases between them. This CDR3 is CASRRGGPTIEQYF. CDR3 bases: TGTGCCAGCAGGCGGGGAGGACCTACTATTGAGCAGTACTTC.